The sequence of this T cell receptor beta chain was determined in a study of cytomegalovirus exposure and HLA in healthy donors. Regarding the study as a whole: Association of a missense DCLRE1C variant with TCR beta V- and J-gene trimming was reported in a later analysis.

The germline V gene has CDR1 MDHEN and CDR2 SYDVKM. V was clipped by 6 bases and J by 11 bases, with 19 bases between them. The CDR3 contains 13 residues. PCR was performed using 60 Vbeta and 13 Jbeta primers. Produced via immunoSEQ multiplex PCR; TCRdb's table is partial and in-frame only. The top ten clones hold roughly 4.5% of a sample with roughly 150,000 clones, roughly three quarters of them seen once. Remarks on this clone: The antigen is not known.

This rearrangement joins TRBV28 to TRBJ1-1; D call uncertain. The receptor was derived from a man aged 18 to 30 in good health and CMV-seropositive. The source material was PBMCs. The CDR3 spells CASSPFGPGKAFF. The CDR3 nucleotides are TGTGCCAGCAGCCCGTTCGGACCGGGGAAGGCTTTCTTT.